This entry features one T cell receptor beta chain sequence. Its antigen is not identified. Generated by immunoSEQ multiplex PCR, the TCRdb table keeps only in-frame clones and is missing some. The data show tens of thousands of clones, 90% seen once. This CDR3 comprises 11 residues. The germline V gene has CDR1 MRHNA and CDR2 SNTAGT. The V and J ends lost 4 bases and 8 bases respectively, with 5 bases between them. The data belong to a study of cytotoxic CD8 clonotypes in ibrutinib-treated CLL. Study results and caveats: Sampling times (in sustained-remission versus progressing patients) were not the same. Under treatment, the uncommon public clonotypes either contracted or remained stable.

The sample here was PBMCs, taken after 12 months of ibrutinib treatment. V is TRBV6-4 and J is TRBJ1-4, with D perhaps TRBD1 (5 bases). The TCR comes from a human donor with chronic lymphocytic leukemia. The CDR3 spells CASSGDEKLFF. Written as DNA, the CDR3 is TGTGCCAGCAGTGGGGACGAAAAACTGTTTTTT.